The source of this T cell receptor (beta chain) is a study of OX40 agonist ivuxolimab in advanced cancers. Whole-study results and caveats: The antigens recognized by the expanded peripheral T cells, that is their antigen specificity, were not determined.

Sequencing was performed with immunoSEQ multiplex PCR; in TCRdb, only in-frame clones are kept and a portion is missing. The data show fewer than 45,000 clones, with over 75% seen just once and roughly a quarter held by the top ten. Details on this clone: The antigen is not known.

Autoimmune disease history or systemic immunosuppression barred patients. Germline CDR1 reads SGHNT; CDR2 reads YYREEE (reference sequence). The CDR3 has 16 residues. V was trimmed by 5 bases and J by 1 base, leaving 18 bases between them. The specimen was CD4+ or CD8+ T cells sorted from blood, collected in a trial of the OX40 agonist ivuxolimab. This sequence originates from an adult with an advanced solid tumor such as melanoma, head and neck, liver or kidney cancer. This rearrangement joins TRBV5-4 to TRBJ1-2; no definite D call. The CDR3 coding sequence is TGTGCCAGCAGGGAAGCCCAGTTTTTTGGTAACTATGGCTACACCTTC. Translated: CASREAQFFGNYGYTF. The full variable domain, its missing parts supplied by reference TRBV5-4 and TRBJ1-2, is ETGVTQSPTHLIKTRGQQVTLRCSSQSGHNTVSWYQQALGQGPQFIFQYYREEENGRGNFPPRFSGLQFPNYSSELNVNALELDDSALYLCASREAQFFGNYGYTFGSGTRLTVV.